This T cell receptor (beta chain) emerged from a study of post-analysis software for immune sequencing data. Study overall: The study covered relapsing-remitting, secondary progressive and progressive-relapsing courses of multiple sclerosis.

Whole-study results and caveats: Under F measure analysis, samples from one preparation batch co-clustered strongly. Patients had higher frequencies than controls of five or six TRBV segments, including TRBV5-6, TRBV5-1 and TRBV20-1. For normalized Chao1 diversity, multiple sclerosis patients scored significantly lower than controls did.

The TCR beta cDNA libraries contained unique molecular identifiers. Each batch of roughly 1 to 10 million T cells produced roughly 0.5 million cDNA molecules. TCRdb processed the PCR reads anew with MiXCR; each CDR3 protein has one entry. The sample yields hundreds of thousands of distinct CDR3 sequences, around 50% seen once. As to this clonotype: What it recognizes is unknown.

Germline values: CDR1 ENHRY, CDR2 SYGVKD. The CDR3 is 20 amino acids. Trimming at V came to 2 bases and at J to 2 bases, leaving 14 bases not matched to a gene. Source material: blood. The V gene is TRBV10-3, the J gene TRBJ2-6, with 8 bases that match TRBD1. This clonotype was obtained from a girl aged 5 to 17 with multiple sclerosis. The CDR3 spells CAISETTSGTGNTGANVLTF. As DNA, the CDR3 is TGTGCCATCAGTGAGACTACTTCCGGGACAGGTAATACTGGGGCCAACGTCCTGACTTTC.